This T cell receptor (beta chain) was obtained from a study of T cell changes during pregnancy in multiple sclerosis. Sequencing used immunoSEQ multiplex PCR; TCRdb keeps in-frame clones, though not all of them. The sample lists about 93,000 clones; around 92% were seen once. Germline V gene lookup returns CDR1 MNHEY and CDR2 SVGAGI. Trimming at V came to 2 bases and at J to 2 bases, leaving 7 bases not matched to a gene. This CDR3 comprises 16 residues. This clone was seen just once. Sequenced material: peripheral blood, taken after pregnancy. This TCR came from a female donor in good health, enrolled as a control in a pregnancy study. This sequence joins TRBV6-5 and TRBJ2-5; 8 nucleotides align to TRBD2. The CDR3 here is CASSYGVSGAQETQYF. DNA for the CDR3: TGTGCCAGCAGTTACGGGGTTAGCGGGGCACAAGAGACCCAGTACTTC.